What follows are 2 T cell receptor beta chains derived from one specimen sequenced in a study of cytomegalovirus exposure and HLA in healthy donors. The PCR had 60 Vbeta and 13 Jbeta primers. Produced via immunoSEQ multiplex PCR; TCRdb's table is partial and in-frame only. The sample holds approximately 150,000 clones, approximately 80% seen once. Sequencing used PBMCs. Source of these receptors: a male donor in good health and CMV-seropositive.

The rearrangement joins TRBV6-5 to TRBJ2-7; 8 positions match TRBD1. Per germline, CDR1 MNHEY and CDR2 SVGAGI. V lost 5 bases and J lost 7; bases outside the gene matches: 4. The CDR3 runs to 12 residues. CDR3: CASSRTGWEQYF. In DNA form, the CDR3 reads TGTGCCAGCAGTCGGACAGGGTGGGAGCAGTACTTC.

This clone was seen a handful of times. The chain carries TRBV30 and TRBJ1-1; D ambiguous. Germline V CDR1 and CDR2: GTSNPN, SVGIG (reference sequence). CDR3 length equals 16 residues. With 0 bases removed from V and 0 bases from J, the gap between germline ends came to 14 bases. This CDR3 is CAWSVAAGRLNTEAFF. CDR3 bases: TGTGCCTGGAGTGTAGCGGCAGGCCGTTTGAACACTGAAGCTTTCTTT.